A single sample gave rise to the 30 T cell receptor beta chains below, sequenced in a study of T-cell memory formation after mild COVID-19. TCRdb recomputed calls from the 5' RACE reads with MiXCR, one row per CDR3 protein. The data contain 35,000 to 50,000 distinct CDR3 sequences, less than 9.5% of them seen just once; the ten biggest clones take up about an eighth. The sample was PBMCs or a T cell subset sorted from them (not recorded which). The source of these receptors is an adult woman who had mild COVID-19 (a few samples of this study predate the infection). Cell type and time point are not known.

This clonotype came up a few times. The chain joins TRBV7-9 to TRBJ2-1, with 13 bases matching TRBD2. CDR1 SEHNR and CDR2 FQNEAQ come from the germline V gene (reference sequence). The CDR3 covers 15 residues. V lost 3 bases to trimming and J lost 8 bases; unmatched junction nucleotides: 4. The CDR3 coding sequence is TGTGCCAGCAGCTTCGGGACTAGCGGGAAAGATGAGCAGTTCTTC. It encodes CASSFGTSGKDEQFF.

The V call is TRBV10-3, the J call TRBJ2-5, with D uncertain. CDR1 is ENHRY and CDR2 is SYGVKD in the germline V gene. The CDR3 spans 12 residues. The germline V and J ends were trimmed by 2 bases and 8 bases, with 9 bases remaining between them. CDR3 nucleotides: TGTGCCATCAGTGAGGCTCCGTCTACCCAGTACTTC. Translation: CAISEAPSTQYF.

This clonotype was seen repeatedly, ten times or more. J is TRBJ2-7 and V is TRBV5-1, with TRBD2 matching over 7 bases. J lost 3 bases, V lost 4 bases, and 16 bases had no gene match. Germline assignment: CDR1 SGHRS and CDR2 YFSETQ. The CDR3 sequence is 17 residues long. CDR3 nucleotide sequence: TGCGCCAGCAGCGTCCCCAGGGATAGCGGGTTTTTCTACGAGCAGTACTTC. This encodes CASSVPRDSGFFYEQYF.

This clonotype was recorded many times. This chain links TRBV20-1 with TRBJ2-7; D unresolved. The V end lost 5 bases, the J end lost 3 bases, and 14 bases lay between the germline ends. The CDR3 totals 13 residues. CDR1 and CDR2 (germline): DFQATT, SNEGSKA (reference sequence). CDR3 coding DNA: TGCAGTGCTCCGAACCCTGTCCTCTACGAGCAGTACTTC. This encodes CSAPNPVLYEQYF.

This clonotype was seen repeatedly, ten times or more. The CDR3 is CATSRSRGIGETQYF. CDR3 in DNA: TGTGCCACCAGCAGATCCAGGGGGATTGGGGAGACCCAGTACTTC. The rearrangement uses TRBV15 and TRBJ2-5; 7 bases align to TRBD1. V was clipped by 2 bases and J by 5 bases; unmatched bases: 8. CDR1 is LNHNV, CDR2 YYDKDF, per germline (reference sequence). CDR3 length: 15 amino acids.

This clonotype occurred a few times. The chain joins TRBV12-3 or TRBV12-4 to TRBJ2-7; 15 bases fit TRBD2. V shed 6 bases and J 6 bases; nucleotides not matched to a gene: 9. This CDR3 comprises 16 residues. The chain's CDR3 is CASRVGLAGGASEQYF. CDR3 nucleotides: TGTGCCAGCAGGGTGGGACTAGCGGGAGGAGCGAGCGAGCAGTACTTC.

The CDR3 sequence is CASSERDRGNTEAFF. The CDR3 nucleotides are TGCGCCAGCAGCGAAAGGGACAGGGGGAACACTGAAGCTTTCTTT. The chain couples TRBV5-1 to TRBJ1-1; 10 bases match TRBD1. After removal of 4 bases from V and 1 base from J, the junction contained 4 bases not matched to a gene. CDR1 is SGHRS, CDR2 YFSETQ, per germline. The length of the CDR3 is 15 residues.

This clonotype was seen many times. The rearrangement joins TRBV7-9 to TRBJ2-7; no definite D call. Deletions cut 8 bases from V and 1 base from J, with 9 bases between. The CDR3 loop spans 12 amino acids. Per the germline V gene, CDR1 is SEHNR and CDR2 is FQNEAQ (reference sequence). The CDR3 DNA sequence: TGTGCCAGCGCCGGTACTTCCTACGAGCAGTACTTC. It yields the protein CASAGTSYEQYF.

The V call is TRBV7-2, the J call TRBJ2-7; the match to TRBD2 covers 11 bases. Unmatched junction bases numbered 6, after V lost 5 bases and J lost 3 bases. The CDR3 has 15 amino acids. The germline V gene has CDR1 SGHTA and CDR2 FQGNSA. As DNA, the CDR3 is TGTGCCAGCAGCCCCGGTCTAGCGGGAGGCTACGAGCAGTACTTC. It encodes CASSPGLAGGYEQYF.

Only a few counts were recorded for this clonotype. CDR3 sequence reads: CASSSSWRSEAFF. CDR3 in DNA: TGTGCCAGCAGCTCATCGTGGAGGAGTGAAGCTTTCTTT. This rearrangement joins TRBV11-2 to TRBJ1-1, with D unclear. CDR3 length: 13 amino acids. V was pared by 4 bases and J by 7 bases, with 13 bases between. The V gene's germline CDR1 is SGHAT and CDR2 FQNNGV. Full variable domain (outside the CDR3, taken from reference TRBV11-2 and TRBJ1-1): EAGVAQSPRYKIIEKRQSVAFWCNPISGHATLYWYQQILGQGPKLLIQFQNNGVVDDSQLPKDRFSAERLKGVDSTLKIQPAKLEDSAVYLCASSSSWRSEAFFGQGTRLTVV.

This clonotype was counted only a few times. V and J are TRBV24-1 and TRBJ2-5; 7 bases are a match to TRBD1. CDR3 length equals 17 residues. V lost 4 bases to trimming and J lost 3 bases; unmatched junction nucleotides: 13. The germline gives CDR1 KGHDR, CDR2 SFDVKD. CDR3 protein: CATSDRGPGQWEETQYF. The CDR3 DNA is TGTGCCACCAGTGACCGTGGACCGGGACAGTGGGAAGAGACCCAGTACTTC.

The chain is built from TRBV4-2 and TRBJ2-5, with TRBD2 matching 11 bases. From germline, CDR1 is LGHNA and CDR2 YNFKEQ. CDR3 size: 15 residues. V dropped 3 bases and J dropped 1; count of bases not matched to a gene: 1. The CDR3 reads CASSQTSGVQETQYF. For the CDR3, the DNA is TGTGCCAGCAGCCAGACTAGCGGGGTCCAAGAGACCCAGTACTTC.

V and J are TRBV12-3 or TRBV12-4 and TRBJ2-3; tentative D call: TRBD1 (6 bases). CDR3 length: 15 amino acids. The V and J ends lost 1 base and 2 bases respectively, with 10 bases between them. The DNA of the CDR3 is TGTGCCAGCAGTTTAGGGACAGCGTACACAGATACGCAGTATTTT. Residues: CASSLGTAYTDTQYF.

The genes are TRBV24-1 and TRBJ2-3; D could derive from TRBD1 or TRBD2 (5 bases each). This CDR3 region has 15 residues. The germline V gene encodes CDR1 KGHDR and CDR2 SFDVKD. Trimming removed 7 bases from V and 7 bases from J, with 20 bases in between. CDR3 bases: TGTGCCACCAGCGCCTCCGGGGCTCTTAGAAATACGCAGTATTTT. It encodes CATSASGALRNTQYF.

The table lists this clonotype with a few counts. The V and J genes are TRBV21-1 and TRBJ2-7; TRBD1 is taken as the D call from the table, unchecked against the DNA. TRBV21-1 corresponds to a pseudogene. This CDR3 is 16 amino acids long. The CDR3 protein is CASSRRHSGISYEQYF. The CDR3 DNA reads as TGTGCCAGCAGCCGCAGACATTCAGGGATTTCCTACGAGCAGTACTTC.

This clonotype was seen a handful of times. The chain is built from TRBV6-1 and TRBJ2-2, with 9 bases identical to TRBD2. Germline CDR1 is MNHNS and CDR2 is SASEGT. With 3 bases clipped from V and 7 bases from J, the junction kept 6 bases outside the gene matches. This CDR3 has 15 amino acids. The CDR3 region has the DNA TGTGCCAGCAGTGACCTAGCGGGGATGGTCGGGGAGCTGTTTTTT. It encodes CASSDLAGMVGELFF.

This clonotype was counted at least ten times. The J gene is TRBJ2-3, the V gene TRBV4-2; 7 bases agree with TRBD1. The CDR3 has 15 amino acids. Trimming took 1 base from V and 1 from J; bases not matched to a gene: 2. Germline V gives CDR1 LGHNA, CDR2 YNFKEQ. CDR3 DNA sequence: TGTGCCAGCAGCCAAGGACAGGGTGGCACAGATACGCAGTATTTT. Translating gives CASSQGQGGTDTQYF.

This clonotype was recorded many times. The chain employs TRBV7-2 and TRBJ2-1; D possibly matches TRBD1 or TRBD2 (5 bases each). This CDR3 is built from 15 residues. Trimming removed 5 bases from V and 2 bases from J, with 13 bases in between. CDR1 and CDR2 from the germline V gene are SGHTA and FQGNSA. CDR3 DNA: TGTGCCAGCAGCCCCGGGGCTAGCCCCTACAATGAGCAGTTCTTC. Amino acid sequence: CASSPGASPYNEQFF.

By sample fraction, this clonotype is medium-sized. This chain connects TRBV5-1 to TRBJ2-1, with unresolved D. V lost 4 bases to trimming and J lost 2 bases, with 7 bases between them. The germline gives CDR1 SGHRS, CDR2 YFSETQ. This CDR3 has 13 residues. The CDR3 DNA sequence: TGCGCCAGCAGCCAGCTCGCCTACAATGAGCAGTTCTTC. It yields the protein CASSQLAYNEQFF.

There are many counts of this clonotype. V gene TRBV10-3 combines with J gene TRBJ2-7; 9 bases are a match to TRBD1. Germline CDR1 is ENHRY and CDR2 is SYGVKD. CDR3 length: 15 amino acids. V lost 6 bases to trimming and J lost 0 bases; unmatched junction nucleotides: 6. The CDR3, as DNA: TGTGCCATCAGGACCGGACAGGGGACCTCCTACGAGCAGTACTTC. This sequence encodes CAIRTGQGTSYEQYF.

This clonotype was observed at least ten times. V is TRBV12-3 or TRBV12-4 and J is TRBJ2-7, with D possibly matching TRBD2 (8 bases). Trimming removed 5 bases at V and 5 bases at J, with 16 bases between. The CDR3 extends over 14 amino acids. The CDR3 reads CASSPGGQGDEQYF. The CDR3 DNA sequence: TGTGCCAGCAGTCCGGGAGGGCAGGGGGACGAGCAGTACTTC.

This clonotype was detected a few times. This sequence joins TRBV18 and TRBJ2-3; D is uncertain. The germline CDR1 and CDR2 sequences are KGHSH and LQKENI. Deletions cut 8 bases from V and 2 bases from J, with 5 bases between. The CDR3 has 11 amino acids. The DNA of the CDR3 is TGTGCCAGCGCTGTCACAGATACGCAGTATTTT. It specifies CASAVTDTQYF.

This chain joins TRBV14 and TRBJ1-3; possible D gene TRBD1, 5 bases. With 4 bases removed from V and 0 bases from J, the gap between germline ends came to 10 bases. The germline V gene encodes CDR1 SGHDN and CDR2 FVKESK. The CDR3 is 15 amino acids. This CDR3 is CASSPRRGSGNTIYF. The CDR3 coding sequence is TGTGCCAGCAGCCCACGGAGGGGCTCTGGAAACACCATATATTTT.

The rearrangement uses TRBV12-3 or TRBV12-4 and TRBJ2-3; possibly TRBD1 for D (5 bases). The CDR3 is 12 residues long. V lost 4 bases, J lost 8 bases, and 10 bases lay in between. This CDR3 reads CASSSGLGTQYF. Here the CDR3 DNA reads TGTGCCAGCAGTTCAGGGTTGGGTACGCAGTATTTT.

This chain links TRBV27 with TRBJ1-1; a possible D gene is TRBD1 (6 bases). Germline V gene data show CDR1 as MNHEY and CDR2 as SMNVEV (reference sequence). The CDR3 covers 15 residues. The V and J ends lost 5 bases and 5 bases respectively, with 18 bases between them. CDR3 in DNA: TGTGCCAGCAGTGCTACAGGGTGGATGGGGACTGAAGCTTTCTTT. It translates to CASSATGWMGTEAFF.

This clonotype was recorded a few times. V usage is TRBV18 and J usage is TRBJ1-6; 7 nucleotides match TRBD1. Germline values: CDR1 KGHSH, CDR2 LQKENI. V dropped 8 bases and J dropped 15; count of bases not matched to a gene: 16. This CDR3 has 14 amino acids. The CDR3 region is CASAGTVAENHLHF. Here the CDR3 DNA reads TGTGCCAGCGCCGGGACAGTAGCTGAGAATCACCTCCACTTT.

This clonotype appeared a few times. The J gene is TRBJ2-5, the V gene TRBV20-1; 7 nucleotides align to TRBD1. V dropped 6 bases and J dropped 6; count of bases not matched to a gene: 10. CDR3 length: 13 residues. The germline CDR1 and CDR2 sequences are DFQATT and SNEGSKA (reference sequence). CDR3 in DNA: TGCAGTGCCCCGACAGGGCTAACCAAGACCCAGTACTTC. It yields the protein CSAPTGLTKTQYF.

This clonotype was counted between two and nine times. The chain links TRBV19 to TRBJ2-1; TRBD1 is a possible D gene (7 bases). This CDR3 spans 15 amino acids. V was shortened by 2 bases and J by 4 bases, with 12 bases between the two germline ends. Germline V gene sequence: CDR1 LNHDA, CDR2 SQIVND (reference sequence). The DNA for the CDR3 is TGTGCCAGTAGTATAAGCCAGGGGGGATACAATGAGCAGTTCTTC. Its translation is CASSISQGGYNEQFF. Full variable domain (outside the CDR3, taken from reference TRBV19 and TRBJ2-1): DGGITQSPKYLFRKEGQNVTLSCEQNLNHDAMYWYRQDPGQGLRLIYYSQIVNDFQKGDIAEGYSVSREKKESFPLTVTSAQKNPTAFYLCASSISQGGYNEQFFGPGTRLTVL.

This clonotype showed up just a few times. This sequence joins TRBV9 and TRBJ2-3; D is unresolved. Per the germline V gene, CDR1 is SGDLS and CDR2 is YYNGEE. Trimming took off 10 bases at V and 3 bases at J, with 9 bases between the two ends. This CDR3 comprises 11 residues. Here the CDR3 reads CAGVRTDTQYF. DNA for the CDR3: TGTGCCGGGGTTCGGACAGATACGCAGTATTTT.

This clonotype turned up a few times. The CDR3 sequence: CASSPHLGQAYEQYF. The DNA for the CDR3 is TGTGCCAGCAGCCCCCACCTTGGACAGGCCTACGAGCAGTACTTC. The chain carries TRBV7-2 and TRBJ2-7; the match to TRBD1 covers 7 bases. The CDR3 has 15 residues. V trimming: 5 bases; J trimming: 2 bases; junction bases outside the gene matches: 9. CDR1 and CDR2 (germline): SGHTA, FQGNSA.